Following are 9 T cell receptor beta chains from one sample sequenced in a study of cytomegalovirus exposure and HLA in healthy donors. The PCR had 60 Vbeta and 13 Jbeta primers. Sequenced by immunoSEQ multiplex PCR; TCRdb stores in-frame clones only, minus some. The sample has roughly 240,000 clones; roughly 78% are singletons. Sequencing was done on a sample of PBMCs. The receptors were sampled from a boy aged 10-17 years in good health and CMV-seronegative.

The chain uses TRBV29-1 and TRBJ1-4; D perhaps matches TRBD1 (5 bases). V gave up 1 base and J gave up 10 bases, with 16 bases separating them. The V gene's germline CDR1 is SQVTM and CDR2 ANQGSEA. CDR3 length: 14 residues. The CDR3 nucleotides read TGCAGCGTTGAAGTTAGTAAGGGTAGGGGAAAACTGTTTTTT. Encoded protein: CSVEVSKGRGKLFF. The full variable domain, in which reference TRBV29-1 and TRBJ1-4 provide the parts outside the CDR3, is SAVISQKPSRDICQRGTSLTIQCQVDSQVTMMFWYRQQPGQSLTLIATANQGSEATYESGFVIDKFPISRPNLTFSTLTVSNMSPEDSSIYLCSVEVSKGRGKLFFGSGTQLSVL.

The gene calls are TRBV5-1 and TRBJ2-3; D might be TRBD1 (6 bases). CDR3 length equals 15 residues. CDR1 and CDR2 (germline): SGHRS, YFSETQ. Deletions cut 0 bases from V and 4 bases from J, with 12 bases between. This chain's CDR3 is CASSLGQASADTQYF. In DNA form, the CDR3 reads TGCGCCAGCAGCTTGGGACAGGCTTCTGCAGATACGCAGTATTTT.

This clone has only a few counts. The chain combines TRBV11-2 with TRBJ2-2, with a weak D call TRBD1 (5 bases). The germline CDR1 and CDR2 sequences are SGHAT and FQNNGV. CDR3 length: 16 amino acids. V lost 1 base and J 3 bases, leaving 12 bases between the germline ends. CDR3 coding DNA: TGTGCCAGCAGCTTAGTCCCCCAGGGATACACCGGGGAGCTGTTTTTT. Protein: CASSLVPQGYTGELFF.

V usage is TRBV5-6 and J usage is TRBJ1-5; the D gene is possibly TRBD1 (5 bases). In germline, CDR1 is SGHDT, CDR2 YYEEEE. Trimming cost V 4 bases and J 11 bases, with 16 bases left between them. The CDR3 loop spans 13 amino acids. In DNA form, the CDR3 reads TGTGCCAGCAGCCGAAGCGGGGGGAGGGCCCAGCATTTT. This sequence encodes CASSRSGGRAQHF.

The V gene is TRBV25-1, the J gene TRBJ1-1, with D possibly matching TRBD1 (5 bases). There are 15 residues in the CDR3. Per the germline V gene, CDR1 is MGHDK and CDR2 is SYGVNS. V lost 1 base and J 4 bases, leaving 13 bases between the germline ends. CDR3 sequence (DNA): TGTGCCAGCAGTGAATCTTGGGAGGGGCGCACTGAAGCTTTCTTT. It yields the protein CASSESWEGRTEAFF.

This clone showed up just once. The J gene is TRBJ1-2, the V gene TRBV15, with D perhaps matching TRBD1 (5 bases). Deletions cut 0 bases from V and 4 bases from J, with 18 bases between. CDR1 is LNHNV, CDR2 YYDKDF, per germline (reference sequence). The CDR3 runs 17 residues. The CDR3 sequence is CATSRDRLVRGGYGYTF. In DNA form, the CDR3 reads TGTGCCACCAGCAGAGATCGACTGGTTAGGGGCGGCTATGGCTACACCTTC. Complete variable domain (other parts from reference TRBV15 and TRBJ1-2): DAMVIQNPRYQVTQFGKPVTLSCSQTLNHNVMYWYQQKSSQAPKLLFHYYDKDFNNEADTPDNFQSRRPNTSFCFLDIRSPGLGDTAMYLCATSRDRLVRGGYGYTFGSGTRLTVV.

This clone was seen just once. V gene TRBV6-1 combines with J gene TRBJ1-1; D unclear. The CDR3 is 13 residues long. Trimming removed 5 bases from V and 1 base from J, with 8 bases in between. Germline values: CDR1 MNHNS, CDR2 SASEGT. Written as DNA, the CDR3 is TGTGCCAGCAGTCGAACACGGAACACTGAAGCTTTCTTT. This gives the protein CASSRTRNTEAFF.

This sequence joins TRBV18 and TRBJ1-1; D is unclear. V lost 8 bases, J lost 3 bases, and 16 bases lay in between. Germline lookup yields CDR1 KGHSH and CDR2 LQKENI. This CDR3 has 14 amino acids. The CDR3 DNA reads TGTGCCAGCCGTCGCTCAGGTCTGGACACTGAAGCTTTCTTT. Protein: CASRRSGLDTEAFF.

This clone was seen a single time. The V call is TRBV4-2, the J call TRBJ2-2; TRBD2 matches at 14 bases. V lost 3 bases to trimming and J lost 8 bases; unmatched junction nucleotides: 8. The CDR3 runs to 17 residues. Germline assignment: CDR1 LGHNA and CDR2 YNFKEQ. The DNA of the CDR3 is TGTGCCAGCAGCCATACCGGGACTAGCGGGAGAACAGGGGAGCTGTTTTTT. It yields the protein CASSHTGTSGRTGELFF.